Listed here are 5 T cell receptor beta chains from one sample, sequenced in a study of monozygotic twins with inflammatory bowel disease. TCRdb re-called the 5' RACE reads; one entry per CDR3 protein, DNA not given. The sample data list fewer than 550,000 distinct CDR3 sequences. Sequenced sample: blood. Every receptor here comes from a human donor with ulcerative colitis or Crohn's disease, or a healthy co-twin of an affected twin (not recorded which).

The rearrangement links TRBV7-6 to TRBJ2-5; TCRdb's assignment of TRBD2 cannot be checked, as there is no DNA. The CDR3 contains 13 residues. Germline V gene lookup returns CDR1 SGHVS and CDR2 FNYEAQ. CDR3 amino acids: CASSTTRGETQYF.

The chain links TRBV5-8 to TRBJ1-3. This CDR3 spans 15 amino acids. CDR1 is SGHTS and CDR2 is YDEGEE in the germline V gene. The CDR3 reads CASSLGSTPGNTIYF.

This chain uses TRBV7-8 with TRBJ2-5; TCRdb's D call, TRBD1, is unchecked because there is no DNA. CDR1 and CDR2 from the germline V gene are SGHVS and FQNEAQ. This CDR3 is 13 amino acids long. The CDR3 reads CASSFETVETQYF. Drawing the rest from reference TRBV7-8 and TRBJ2-5, the complete variable domain is GAGVSQSPRYKVAKRGQDVALRCDPISGHVSLFWYQQALGQGPEFLTYFQNEAQLDKSGLPSDRFFAERPEGSVSTLKIQRTQQEDSAVYLCASSFETVETQYFGPGTRLLVL.

This chain links TRBV20-1 with TRBJ2-4; TCRdb's assignment of TRBD1 cannot be checked, as there is no DNA. The CDR3 spans 13 residues. The germline V gene has CDR1 DFQATT and CDR2 SNEGSKA (reference sequence). This CDR3 reads CSARSEQGNIQYF.

CDR3 sequence reads: CSAPGLSNQPQHF. The chain couples TRBV20-1 to TRBJ1-5; lacking DNA, the TRBD1 call made by TCRdb goes unchecked. CDR3 length: 13 amino acids. Germline values: CDR1 DFQATT, CDR2 SNEGSKA (reference sequence).